This paragraph reports one T cell receptor (beta chain). V lost 0 bases to trimming and J lost 3 bases, with 13 bases between them. The V gene's germline CDR1 is SGHAT and CDR2 FQNNGV. This CDR3 is 16 amino acids long. The data derive from a study of shared clonotypes between healthy human individuals. Deep was the level at which the assay was run. The data were produced by immunoSEQ multiplex PCR, yet TCRdb's version contains in-frame clones alone and is incomplete. The profile covers 300,000 to 350,000 clones, with about 73% appearing a single time and 10% taken by the ten largest. This sequence originates from a young man in good health. The chain combines TRBV11-2 with TRBJ2-3; D might be TRBD2 (6 bases). What was sequenced was memory CD4+ T cells sorted from blood. Described subset: CD45RA-negative fraction. CDR3 region: CASSLDGARGTDTQYF. CDR3 nucleotides: TGTGCCAGCAGCTTAGATGGGGCCCGGGGGACAGATACGCAGTATTTT.